This T cell receptor beta chain stems from a study of OX40 agonist ivuxolimab in advanced cancers. Whole-study results and caveats: At 0.1-3.0 mg/kg, partial responders had clonal expansion among the lowest observed.

With respect to this clone: Its specificity is unknown.

Data came from immunoSEQ multiplex PCR; TCRdb stores just in-frame clones and leaves some out. The sample lists 35,000 to 45,000 clones, approximately 80% occurring once. CDR1 is LNHDA and CDR2 is SQIVND in the germline V gene (reference sequence). The CDR3 consists of 15 residues. V shed 3 bases and J shed 4 bases, with 13 bases lying between them. The chain employs TRBV19 and TRBJ2-1; no firm D call. The receptor was derived from an adult with an advanced solid tumor such as melanoma, head and neck, liver or kidney cancer. The material was CD4+ or CD8+ T cells sorted from blood, obtained in a trial of the OX40 agonist ivuxolimab. CDR3 region: CASSIFADIYNEQFF. The CDR3 bases are TGTGCCAGTAGTATCTTTGCGGATATATACAATGAGCAGTTCTTC.